One and the same sample provided the 21 T cell receptor beta chains below, sequenced in a study of spatial heterogeneity in lung cancer. Time point in this sample: blood at routine non-recurrence follow-up after resection. The study sequenced unsorted whole RNA from tumor, nontumor lung or frozen PBMC. TCRdb itself ran the 5' RACE reads through MiXCR, one entry per CDR3 protein. The profile shows 20,000 to 30,000 distinct CDR3 sequences, approximately 6% of them singletons. The specimen comprised PBMCs, sampled at follow-up. These receptor sequences come from a male donor with early-stage non-small cell lung cancer.

This clonotype was seen more than once but under ten times. V and J are TRBV12-3 or TRBV12-4 and TRBJ2-5; 8 nucleotides align to TRBD2. The V segment lost 3 bases and the J segment 1 base; nucleotides outside the gene matches: 1. This CDR3 spans 14 amino acids. The CDR3 bases are TGTGCCAGCAGTTTTACTAGCGGCCAAGAGACCCAGTACTTC. This codes for CASSFTSGQETQYF.

In this sample, this clonotype turned up many times. This chain connects TRBV12-3 or TRBV12-4 to TRBJ2-1; D call uncertain. Trimming removed 6 bases from V and 0 bases from J, with 12 bases in between. The CDR3 is made up of 15 amino acids. The CDR3 loop reads CASRNTDGSYNEQFF. The CDR3 coding sequence is TGTGCCAGCAGAAACACGGACGGCTCCTACAATGAGCAGTTCTTC.

In its sample, this clonotype was seen many times. The V call is TRBV3-1, the J call TRBJ2-7; no reliable D call. The CDR3 is 11 amino acids. From germline, CDR1 is LGHDT and CDR2 YNNKEL (reference sequence). Trimming shortened V by 1 base and J by 10 bases, and 8 bases separated the two germline ends. The CDR3 nucleotides read TGTGCCAGCAGCCAAGCAGGTTACCAGTACTTC. Amino acids: CASSQAGYQYF.

This clonotype was observed at least ten times. The gene calls are TRBV29-1 and TRBJ1-2, with unresolved D. Germline-derived CDR1 and CDR2 are SQVTM and ANQGSEA. The CDR3 runs to 15 residues. Trimming pared 4 bases from V and 2 bases from J, leaving 17 bases between. CDR3 loop: CSVVPDSRGNYGYTF. CDR3 nucleotide sequence: TGCAGCGTTGTCCCGGACTCCCGAGGGAACTATGGCTACACCTTC. Drawing the rest from reference TRBV29-1 and TRBJ1-2, the complete variable domain is SAVISQKPSRDICQRGTSLTIQCQVDSQVTMMFWYRQQPGQSLTLIATANQGSEATYESGFVIDKFPISRPNLTFSTLTVSNMSPEDSSIYLCSVVPDSRGNYGYTFGSGTRLTVV.

This clonotype was detected many times. The chain couples TRBV7-9 to TRBJ1-1; 9 nucleotides line up with TRBD1. The CDR3 totals 15 residues. J gave up 1 base and V 5 bases, and 5 bases lay outside the gene matches. Germline V gene data show CDR1 as SEHNR and CDR2 as FQNEAQ (reference sequence). CDR3 in DNA: TGTGCCAGCAGCGGCGAGACAGGGGGGAACACTGAAGCTTTCTTT. It translates to CASSGETGGNTEAFF.

This clonotype was seen more than once but under ten times. This chain connects TRBV20-1 to TRBJ1-6; perhaps TRBD1 as D (6 bases). The CDR3 spans 17 residues. Germline CDR1 is DFQATT and CDR2 is SNEGSKA (reference sequence). Trimming removed 3 bases from V and 2 bases from J, with 17 bases in between. The CDR3 spells CSASRTGTRTYNSPLHF. The CDR3 DNA sequence: TGCAGTGCTAGCCGTACAGGGACTAGAACCTATAATTCACCCCTCCACTTT.

This clonotype was seen ten or more times. This chain uses TRBV5-4 with TRBJ2-3; no clear D gene. This CDR3 contains 15 residues. The ends were cut back, 2 bases at V and 2 bases at J, with 12 bases in the middle. Germline CDR1 is SGHNT and CDR2 is YYREEE (reference sequence). The CDR3 loop reads CASSFDWSDTDTQYF. As DNA, the CDR3 is TGTGCCAGCAGCTTTGATTGGTCAGACACAGATACGCAGTATTTT.

This clonotype has a count of ten or more. V is TRBV20-1 and J is TRBJ2-1, with TRBD1 matching over 8 bases. This CDR3 comprises 13 residues. V lost 0 bases to trimming and J lost 9 bases; unmatched junction nucleotides: 4. CDR1 is DFQATT and CDR2 is SNEGSKA in the germline V gene (reference sequence). This chain's CDR3 is CSARDRGPSEQFF. CDR3 coding DNA: TGCAGTGCTAGAGACAGGGGGCCCAGTGAGCAGTTCTTC.

This clonotype has just a few counts. V and J are TRBV5-1 and TRBJ2-2; perhaps TRBD1 as D (5 bases). From germline, CDR1 is SGHRS and CDR2 YFSETQ. The V end was cut by 3 bases, the J end by 4 bases, with 10 bases between. This CDR3 is 14 amino acids long. The CDR3 protein is CASSSRGSTGELFF. CDR3 in DNA: TGCGCCAGCAGCTCAAGGGGCAGCACCGGGGAGCTGTTTTTT. The whole variable domain, remainder taken from reference TRBV5-1 and TRBJ2-2, is KAGVTQTPRYLIKTRGQQVTLSCSPISGHRSVSWYQQTPGQGLQFLFEYFSETQRNKGNFPGRFSGRQFSNSRSEMNVSTLELGDSALYLCASSSRGSTGELFFGEGSRLTVL.

This clonotype was seen many times. The chain is built from TRBV6-1 and TRBJ2-1, with 9 bases that match TRBD1. The V and J ends lost 5 bases and 10 bases, in that order; junction bases with no gene match: 9. Germline CDR1 and CDR2: MNHNS and SASEGT. The CDR3 is made up of 14 amino acids. Here the CDR3 DNA reads TGTGCCAGCAGTCCGATGCACAGGGGGCGGGAGCAGTTCTTC. Its protein product is CASSPMHRGREQFF.

This clonotype appeared many times. The chain has TRBV6-2 or TRBV6-3 and TRBJ2-5; a weak D match, TRBD2 (6 bases). Germline CDR1 MNHEY, CDR2 SVGEGT. Trimming took off 7 bases at V and 1 base at J, with 13 bases between the two ends. This CDR3 is built from 14 residues. The CDR3 DNA follows: TGTGCCAGCACCCAAACGGGAGCCCAAGAGACCCAGTACTTC. It is translated as CASTQTGAQETQYF.

At least ten counts were recorded for this clonotype. V and J are TRBV5-5 and TRBJ1-1; no definite D call. The germline CDR1 and CDR2 sequences are SGHKS and YYEKEE (reference sequence). V lost 4 bases, J lost 2 bases, and 6 bases lay in between. The CDR3 is 12 residues long. The CDR3 coding sequence is TGTGCCAGCAGCAACCCTAACACTGAAGCTTTCTTT. This translates into CASSNPNTEAFF.

There are many counts of this clonotype. The rearrangement joins TRBV11-2 to TRBJ2-1, with 9 bases matching TRBD2. The junction had 11 bases not matched to a gene; V was cut back by 5 bases and J by 6 bases. Germline V gene lookup returns CDR1 SGHAT and CDR2 FQNNGV. The length of the CDR3 is 16 residues. CDR3 sequence: CASSVSGSLLGNEQFF. The CDR3 DNA follows: TGTGCCAGCAGCGTTAGCGGGAGCCTATTGGGCAATGAGCAGTTCTTC.

This clonotype was detected many times. V and J are TRBV6-5 and TRBJ2-1; no clear D. Per the germline V gene, CDR1 is MNHEY and CDR2 is SVGAGI. This CDR3 is 16 amino acids long. Trimming removed 0 bases from V and 5 bases from J, with 14 bases in between. CDR3 protein: CASSYSFGVFNNEQFF. The DNA of the CDR3 is TGTGCCAGCAGTTACTCTTTTGGGGTATTCAACAATGAGCAGTTCTTC.

This clonotype was recorded at least ten times. The gene calls are TRBV24-1 and TRBJ2-3; either TRBD1 or TRBD2 may supply D (5 bases each). The CDR3 has 13 residues. V lost 9 bases, J lost 6 bases, and 15 bases lay in between. Germline loops: CDR1 KGHDR, CDR2 SFDVKD. CDR3 bases: TGTGCCACCGAGGGGTCCGCTGGGGATACGCAGTATTTT. Amino acid sequence: CATEGSAGDTQYF.

This clonotype came up a few times. CDR3 sequence reads: CASSSRGNTEAFF. In DNA, the CDR3 is TGTGCCAGCAGCTCCCGCGGGAACACTGAAGCTTTCTTT. V is TRBV7-2 and J is TRBJ1-1; D is unclear. From germline, CDR1 is SGHTA and CDR2 FQGNSA. The V end was cut by 4 bases, the J end by 1 base, with 7 bases between. The CDR3 loop spans 13 amino acids.

This clonotype has at least ten counts. This rearrangement joins TRBV7-3 to TRBJ2-3, with D possibly matching TRBD2 (6 bases). There are 15 residues in the CDR3. V lost 2 bases and J 4 bases, leaving 13 bases between the germline ends. Per the germline V gene, CDR1 is SGHTA and CDR2 is FQGTGA. The CDR3 sequence: CASSLLGGGADTQYF. CDR3 nucleotide sequence: TGTGCCAGCAGCTTACTTGGCGGCGGGGCAGATACGCAGTATTTT. Full variable domain (rest looked up from reference TRBV7-3 and TRBJ2-3): GAGVSQTPSNKVTEKGKYVELRCDPISGHTALYWYRQSLGQGPEFLIYFQGTGAADDSGLPNDRFFAVRPEGSVSTLKIQRTERGDSAVYLCASSLLGGGADTQYFGPGTRLTVL.

This clonotype was picked up many times. The chain recombines TRBV2 with TRBJ2-7; D is perhaps TRBD2 (5 bases). Per germline, CDR1 SNHLY and CDR2 FYNNEI. CDR3 length: 13 amino acids. V was cut by 2 bases and J by 10 bases, with 15 bases left in between. The CDR3 sequence: CASSESSPLGQYV. The CDR3 DNA reads as TGTGCCAGCAGTGAATCTAGCCCCCTAGGACAGTACGTC.

This clonotype was counted at least ten times. This chain uses TRBV28 with TRBJ1-5; D uncertain. This CDR3 has 15 residues. CDR1 is MDHEN, CDR2 SYDVKM, per germline. The V end lost 3 bases, the J end lost 6 bases, and 15 bases lay between the germline ends. Written as DNA, the CDR3 is TGTGCCAGCAGTTTGCTGGGCCGCCAAGGTCAGCCCCAGCATTTT. It encodes CASSLLGRQGQPQHF.

This clonotype came up once. The chain is built from TRBV12-3 or TRBV12-4 and TRBJ2-7, with TRBD2 matching over 10 bases. This CDR3 has 16 amino acids. Trimming removed 1 base from V and 2 bases from J; junction bases left unmatched: 5. In DNA, the CDR3 is TGTGCCAGCAGTTTAGGTCTAGCGGGAGTACCCTACGAGCAGTACGTC. Translating it yields CASSLGLAGVPYEQYV.

There are many counts of this clonotype. The rearrangement links TRBV18 to TRBJ1-5, with D maybe TRBD1 (5 bases). The V gene's germline CDR1 is KGHSH and CDR2 LQKENI. The ends were cut back, 4 bases at V and 1 base at J, with 11 bases in the middle. The CDR3 covers 15 residues. The CDR3, as DNA: TGTGCCAGCTCACTAAGACAGCGCAGCAATCAGCCCCAGCATTTT. It translates to CASSLRQRSNQPQHF. Supplemented by reference TRBV18 and TRBJ1-5, the full variable domain reads NAGVMQNPRHLVRRRGQEARLRCSPMKGHSHVYWYRQLPEEGLKFMVYLQKENIIDESGMPKERFSAEFPKEGPSILRIQQVVRGDSAAYFCASSLRQRSNQPQHFGDGTRLSIL.